This T cell receptor beta chain was sequenced for a study of graft-versus-host responses after intestinal transplantation. The study, taken as a whole, reports: The highest levels of circulating GvH clones went along with early declines in HvG clones after transplant. Recipient-marrow GvH clones were detected, some having first appeared in ileum or blood.

Time point described: postoperative day 105 after intestinal transplantation (dayNNNN = postoperative day). Once graft tissue had been processed, intraepithelial and lamina propria lymphocytes were released. A word on this clone: Its matching antigen is unknown.

Using immunoSEQ multiplex PCR, the repertoire was profiled, and TCRdb retains in-frame clones only, with some absent. The sample includes around 3,500 clones, around 75% seen only once; the top ten take less than 9%. The sequence was collected from a human patient who received an intestinal transplant, so some T cells may come from the graft donor. The starting material was ileum tissue, obtained 105 days after intestinal transplantation.

CDR3 sequence: CASSPGQGGEAFF. CDR3 DNA sequence: TGCGCCAGCAGCCCTGGACAGGGAGGTGAAGCTTTCTTT. This chain joins TRBV10-1 and TRBJ1-1; TRBD1 aligns across 8 bases. Germline trimming cut 6 bases from V and 7 bases from J; bases unmatched to any gene: 7. This CDR3 comprises 13 residues. Germline V CDR1 and CDR2: WNHNN, SYGVQD (reference sequence).